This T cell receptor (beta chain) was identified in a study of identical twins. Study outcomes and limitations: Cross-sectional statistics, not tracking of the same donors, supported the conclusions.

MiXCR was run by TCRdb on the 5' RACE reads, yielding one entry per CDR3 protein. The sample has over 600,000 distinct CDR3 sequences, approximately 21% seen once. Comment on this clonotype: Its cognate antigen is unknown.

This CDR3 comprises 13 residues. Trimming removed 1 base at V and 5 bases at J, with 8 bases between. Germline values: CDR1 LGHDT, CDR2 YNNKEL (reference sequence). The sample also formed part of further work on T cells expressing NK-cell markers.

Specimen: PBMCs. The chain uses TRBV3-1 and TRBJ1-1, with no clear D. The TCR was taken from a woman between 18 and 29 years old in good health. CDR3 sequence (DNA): TGTGCCAGCAGCCAAGGAGACACGACTGAAGCTTTCTTT. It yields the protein CASSQGDTTEAFF.